Listed here are 26 T cell receptor beta chains from one sample, sequenced in a study of T cells expressing NK-cell markers (dated by TCRdb to 2020 to 2021). Library construction relied on 5' RACE. Instrument on record: Illumina HiSeq 2000. Each CDR3 protein sequence appears as one entry after TCRdb reprocessed the reads, and no DNA is included. This specimen's table enumerates roughly 390,000 distinct CDR3 sequences. Around 4.9% of the sample is taken by the ten largest. The sample was blood T cells: a sorted CD56 or NKG2C T cell subset, CD4+ or CD8+ T cells, or bulk PBMC T cells (not recorded which). These receptors were obtained from a man aged 18 to 69 in good health.

The J gene is TRBJ2-7, the V gene TRBV12-3 or TRBV12-4; TCRdb lists TRBD1, though no DNA is available to test this call. CDR3 size: 15 residues. The CDR3 is CASRPGQAGSYEQYF.

The chain has TRBV5-6 and TRBJ2-7; the TRBD2 assignment by TCRdb is unverifiable without DNA. From germline, CDR1 is SGHDT and CDR2 YYEEEE. The CDR3 is 14 amino acids. The CDR3 is CASSLFRGATEQYF.

The rearrangement joins TRBV5-1 to TRBJ1-4; TCRdb picks TRBD1, but there is no DNA to check that call. The CDR3 is 16 residues long. Germline V gene sequence: CDR1 SGHRS, CDR2 YFSETQ. The CDR3 is CASSLVGTQTNEKLFF.

The rearrangement uses TRBV5-1 and TRBJ1-2; TCRdb reports TRBD1, a call that lacks DNA to check it against. Germline V lookup: CDR1 SGHRS, CDR2 YFSETQ. The CDR3 spans 15 residues. The chain's CDR3 is CASSLGGSRAEGYTF.

This chain connects TRBV7-2 to TRBJ2-2; TCRdb's D call of TRBD2 is untestable without DNA. CDR1 is SGHTA, CDR2 FQGNSA, per germline. The CDR3 covers 15 residues. This CDR3 reads CASSSRLAGTGELFF.

V gene TRBV2 combines with J gene TRBJ2-1; the D call of TRBD2 rests on TCRdb alone, since no DNA is present to check it. Germline CDR1 is SNHLY and CDR2 is FYNNEI. The length of the CDR3 is 16 residues. CDR3 region: CASIRTSGDSYNEQFF.

The J gene is TRBJ2-5, the V gene TRBV11-2; the TCRdb D gene call, TRBD2, has no DNA to confirm it. Germline CDR1 SGHAT, CDR2 FQNNGV. The CDR3 sequence is 17 residues long. CDR3 region: CASSLGALAGYQETQYF.

This sequence joins TRBV5-1 and TRBJ1-1. The germline CDR1 and CDR2 sequences are SGHRS and YFSETQ. The CDR3 loop spans 16 amino acids. The CDR3 sequence: CASTGRPSPMNTEAFF. The variable domain in full, with the rest retrieved from reference TRBV5-1 and TRBJ1-1, is KAGVTQTPRYLIKTRGQQVTLSCSPISGHRSVSWYQQTPGQGLQFLFEYFSETQRNKGNFPGRFSGRQFSNSRSEMNVSTLELGDSALYLCASTGRPSPMNTEAFFGQGTRLTVV.

The chain is built from TRBV6-4 and TRBJ1-6. CDR3 length: 13 amino acids. Germline values: CDR1 MRHNA, CDR2 SNTAGT. The CDR3 spells CASSVVRHSPLHF.

The genes are TRBV18 and TRBJ2-3; the D call of TRBD1 rests on TCRdb alone, since no DNA is present to check it. The CDR3 runs 17 residues. CDR1 and CDR2 (germline): KGHSH, LQKENI. The CDR3 sequence is CASSPNLWGASTDTQYF.

The gene calls are TRBV5-1 and TRBJ2-1; TCRdb outputs TRBD1, but without DNA this stays unchecked. The length of the CDR3 is 17 residues. Germline lookup yields CDR1 SGHRS and CDR2 YFSETQ. The CDR3 here is CASSLGLAQGNYNEQFF. The full variable domain, its missing parts supplied by reference TRBV5-1 and TRBJ2-1, is KAGVTQTPRYLIKTRGQQVTLSCSPISGHRSVSWYQQTPGQGLQFLFEYFSETQRNKGNFPGRFSGRQFSNSRSEMNVSTLELGDSALYLCASSLGLAQGNYNEQFFGPGTRLTVL.

The genes are TRBV27 and TRBJ2-3; the TCRdb call, TRBD2, lacks DNA for checking. Germline loops: CDR1 MNHEY, CDR2 SMNVEV (reference sequence). This CDR3 is built from 18 residues. The CDR3 sequence is CASTPRGLAGGNTDTQYF.

This chain joins TRBV5-1 and TRBJ2-3; TCRdb calls TRBD2, which cannot be checked without DNA. The CDR3 spans 16 residues. Germline loops: CDR1 SGHRS, CDR2 YFSETQ. CDR3 residues: CASSVGLAGAGDTQYF.

V is TRBV5-1 and J is TRBJ2-3; TCRdb indicates TRBD2, and absent DNA this call remains unverified. Germline CDR1 reads SGHRS; CDR2 reads YFSETQ. The CDR3 spans 16 residues. The CDR3 spells CASSLRTISTTDTQYF.

The chain has TRBV6-2 or TRBV6-3 and TRBJ1-1; TCRdb calls TRBD1, which cannot be checked without DNA. Germline-derived CDR1 and CDR2 are MNHEY and SVGEGT. The CDR3 runs to 14 residues. The chain's CDR3 is CASSLGQLRTEAFF.

This chain uses TRBV6-1 with TRBJ2-1; TCRdb outputs TRBD2, but without DNA this stays unchecked. Germline lookup yields CDR1 MNHNS and CDR2 SASEGT. This CDR3 comprises 15 residues. CDR3 region: CASSKSGGTNNEQFF.

V and J are TRBV5-1 and TRBJ1-2; the D call of TRBD1 rests on TCRdb alone, since no DNA is present to check it. This CDR3 spans 14 amino acids. Germline V lookup: CDR1 SGHRS, CDR2 YFSETQ. This CDR3 reads CASSLAGGAEGYTF.

This chain uses TRBV4-1 with TRBJ1-2. The CDR3 is 12 amino acids. Germline-derived CDR1 and CDR2 are MGHRA and YSYEKL. CDR3: CASIIRSYGYTF.

The chain employs TRBV11-2 and TRBJ2-3; checking the TCRdb D call of TRBD2 is not possible without DNA. CDR1 is SGHAT, CDR2 FQNNGV, per germline. The CDR3 extends over 15 amino acids. This CDR3 is CASSGTTWAPDTQYF.

The genes are TRBV11-3 and TRBJ2-5; TCRdb reports TRBD1, a call that lacks DNA to check it against. Germline lookup yields CDR1 SGHNT and CDR2 YENEEA. The CDR3 sequence is 17 residues long. This chain's CDR3 is CASSLGDIQQSQETQYF.

The V and J genes are TRBV28 and TRBJ2-5; TCRdb reports TRBD1, a call that lacks DNA to check it against. The CDR3 sequence is 15 residues long. Germline V gene data show CDR1 as MDHEN and CDR2 as SYDVKM. CDR3: CASSDRTSQGETQYF.

The chain combines TRBV6-1 with TRBJ1-2; TCRdb returns TRBD1, unconfirmable since there is no DNA. Germline V gene data show CDR1 as MNHNS and CDR2 as SASEGT. The CDR3 is 13 amino acids. CDR3 region: CASRGQGVGGYTF.

The chain links TRBV7-6 to TRBJ1-1. This CDR3 has 14 amino acids. Germline V CDR1 and CDR2: SGHVS, FNYEAQ. The CDR3: CASSARTANTEAFF.

V is TRBV3-1 and J is TRBJ2-5; TCRdb indicates TRBD2, and absent DNA this call remains unverified. Germline CDR1 and CDR2: LGHDT and YNNKEL (reference sequence). The CDR3 consists of 15 residues. This CDR3 is CASSQGRLALETQYF.

The CDR3: CASSLPPDRAGNTIYF. The genes are TRBV12-3 or TRBV12-4 and TRBJ1-3; TCRdb indicates TRBD1, and absent DNA this call remains unverified. The CDR3 is 16 amino acids.

The chain carries TRBV12-3 or TRBV12-4 and TRBJ2-2; TCRdb designates TRBD1, a call that cannot be tested without DNA. The length of the CDR3 is 15 residues. CDR3 in amino acids: CASSIQGAMAGELFF.